One sample yielded the 27 T cell receptor beta chains listed below, sequenced in a study of cytomegalovirus exposure and HLA in healthy donors. PCR primers comprised 60 Vbeta and 13 Jbeta primers. Profiling relied on immunoSEQ multiplex PCR, and the TCRdb table lists in-frame clones only, not all of them. Of 120,000 to 150,000 clones in the sample, around three quarters were seen once. Sequenced sample: PBMCs. The receptor set was obtained from a man aged 40-55 years in good health and CMV-seropositive.

The chain couples TRBV27 to TRBJ2-5; 9 bases map to TRBD2. This CDR3 has 16 amino acids. Trimming at V came to 5 bases and at J to 5 bases, leaving 12 bases not matched to a gene. Per germline, CDR1 MNHEY and CDR2 SMNVEV (reference sequence). CDR3 in amino acids: CASSLDGGRAGETQYF. The CDR3 nucleotides are TGTGCCAGCAGTCTCGATGGCGGGAGGGCCGGGGAGACCCAGTACTTC.

This chain joins TRBV5-6 and TRBJ1-1, with D uncertain. The V gene lost 0 bases and the J gene lost 1 base, with 7 bases spanning the gap. The CDR3 runs to 14 residues. Germline values: CDR1 SGHDT, CDR2 YYEEEE. The CDR3 loop reads CASSLAPGNTEAFF. The CDR3, as DNA: TGTGCCAGCAGCTTGGCGCCAGGGAACACTGAAGCTTTCTTT.

This chain connects TRBV21-1 to TRBJ2-2; the table's D call, TRBD1, has no DNA check behind it. TRBV21-1 is listed as a pseudogene. CDR3 length: 17 residues. The CDR3 loop is CASWTGQGVENTGELFF. The CDR3 coding sequence is TGTGCCAGCTGGACGGGACAGGGGGTCGAGAACACCGGGGAGCTGTTTTTT.

The CDR3 DNA follows: TGTGCCAGCAGTTTCGGGGGGGAATACGAGCAGTACTTC. Translation: CASSFGGEYEQYF. The rearrangement uses TRBV27 and TRBJ2-7; the match to TRBD2 covers 8 bases. The CDR3 is 13 residues long. The V and J ends lost 3 bases and 4 bases, in that order; junction bases with no gene match: 2. Per the germline V gene, CDR1 is MNHEY and CDR2 is SMNVEV (reference sequence).

A remark on this clone: A junction boundary mismatches the germline segment, possibly from a read error. Additional DNA sequences in this sample encode the identical CDR3. This sequence joins TRBV10-3 and TRBJ1-1; D gene uncertain. The germline CDR1 and CDR2 sequences are ENHRY and SYGVKD. The CDR3 contains 14 residues. Written as DNA, the CDR3 is TGCGCCATCAGTGATCTTGCAGGCAACACTGAAGCTTTCTTT. The encoded protein is CAISDLAGNTEAFF.

The V gene is TRBV2, the J gene TRBJ1-6; D unresolved. The V end was cut by 6 bases, the J end by 1 base, with 7 bases between. The CDR3 consists of 14 residues. Germline assignment: CDR1 SNHLY and CDR2 FYNNEI. CDR3 region: CASRAVSYNSPLHF. DNA of the CDR3: TGTGCCAGCAGGGCCGTTTCCTATAATTCACCCCTCCACTTT.

The chain couples TRBV19 to TRBJ2-2, with 7 positions matching TRBD1. V lost 5 bases and J lost 6; bases outside the gene matches: 9. This CDR3 is built from 15 residues. Germline V lookup: CDR1 LNHDA, CDR2 SQIVND (reference sequence). The CDR3 DNA follows: TGTGCCAGTAGTCGGGGAGACAGGGATGCCGGGGAGCTGTTTTTT. It specifies CASSRGDRDAGELFF.

This clone was counted a few times. The chain joins TRBV5-1 to TRBJ2-7, with TRBD2 matching 9 bases. The CDR3 is 15 amino acids. V lost 4 bases to trimming and J lost 2 bases; unmatched junction nucleotides: 7. Germline CDR1 SGHRS, CDR2 YFSETQ. CDR3: CASSLTSGDAYEQYF. The CDR3 coding sequence is TGCGCCAGCAGCCTGACTAGCGGAGATGCCTACGAGCAGTACTTC.

The chain links TRBV6-5 to TRBJ2-7; the D is unclear. V lost 0 bases and J 3 bases, leaving 9 bases between the germline ends. Germline V gives CDR1 MNHEY, CDR2 SVGAGI. This CDR3 region has 14 residues. As DNA, the CDR3 is TGTGCCAGCAGTTACTCGTTCAGAGGCTACGAGCAGTACTTC. It yields the protein CASSYSFRGYEQYF.

The rearrangement joins TRBV7-9 to TRBJ2-1; the D gene is possibly TRBD2 (6 bases). CDR3 length equals 13 residues. Trimming removed 5 bases from V and 8 bases from J, with 13 bases in between. The V gene's germline CDR1 is SEHNR and CDR2 FQNEAQ (reference sequence). The CDR3 DNA sequence: TGTGCCAGCAGCAACTTAGCGGTTGATGAGCAGTTCTTC. Protein product: CASSNLAVDEQFF.

The chain links TRBV9 to TRBJ2-1; maybe TRBD1 (6 bases). Germline CDR1 is SGDLS and CDR2 is YYNGEE. The CDR3 extends over 11 amino acids. The V and J ends lost 3 bases and 8 bases respectively, with 6 bases between them. CDR3 residues: CASSAGDEQFF. DNA for the CDR3: TGTGCCAGCAGCGCAGGGGATGAGCAGTTCTTC. The whole variable domain, filled in from reference TRBV9 and TRBJ2-1, reads DSGVTQTPKHLITATGQRVTLRCSPRSGDLSVYWYQQSLDQGLQFLIQYYNGEERAKGNILERFSAQQFPDLHSELNLSSLELGDSALYFCASSAGDEQFFGPGTRLTVL.

The chain joins TRBV7-9 to TRBJ2-2, with D tentatively TRBD2 (5 bases). Germline V gives CDR1 SEHNR, CDR2 FQNEAQ (reference sequence). The V end lost 9 bases, the J end lost 2 bases, and 10 bases lay between the germline ends. The CDR3 totals 13 residues. The CDR3 nucleotides read TGTGCCAGACACCGGGGTAACACCGGGGAGCTGTTTTTT. Protein: CARHRGNTGELFF.

This chain uses TRBV11-3 with TRBJ2-1; D possibly corresponds to TRBD1 (6 bases). V was clipped by 0 bases and J by 2 bases, with 17 bases between them. The CDR3 has 18 residues. Looked up from germline, CDR1 is SGHNT and CDR2 is YENEEA. In DNA, the CDR3 is TGTGCCAGCAGCTTAGATGGGTATGGGGGCGGAACCTACAATGAGCAGTTCTTC. Translation: CASSLDGYGGGTYNEQFF. Full variable domain (outside the CDR3, taken from reference TRBV11-3 and TRBJ2-1): EAGVVQSPRYKIIEKKQPVAFWCNPISGHNTLYWYLQNLGQGPELLIRYENEEAVDDSQLPKDRFSAERLKGVDSTLKIQPAELGDSAVYLCASSLDGYGGGTYNEQFFGPGTRLTVL.

The chain is built from TRBV11-3 and TRBJ2-2; TRBD2 might be the D (5 bases). From germline, CDR1 is SGHNT and CDR2 YENEEA. CDR3 length: 16 amino acids. Between the trimmed V and J ends, which lost 3 bases and 2 bases, there was a span of 13 bases. CDR3 protein: CASSFQDWRNTGELFF. CDR3 nucleotide sequence: TGTGCCAGCAGCTTCCAGGACTGGCGTAACACCGGGGAGCTGTTTTTT.

The chain uses TRBV18 and TRBJ1-5, with 7 bases that match TRBD1. Germline V lookup: CDR1 KGHSH, CDR2 LQKENI. This CDR3 has 19 amino acids. After removal of 3 bases from V and 2 bases from J, the junction contained 16 bases not matched to a gene. The CDR3 here is CASSPGVTGYRWGNQPQHF. CDR3 DNA sequence: TGTGCCAGCTCACCCGGGGTGACAGGGTACCGGTGGGGCAATCAGCCCCAGCATTTT.

V usage is TRBV6-5 and J usage is TRBJ1-5; 9 bases align to TRBD1. CDR1 and CDR2 (germline): MNHEY, SVGAGI. J lost 7 bases, V lost 6 bases, and 7 bases had no gene match. This CDR3 contains 14 residues. The CDR3 DNA is TGTGCCAGCAGAACTACAGGGGGCGACCAGCCCCAGCATTTT. Translated: CASRTTGGDQPQHF.

V is TRBV11-2 and J is TRBJ1-1, with 7 bases aligning to TRBD1. Trimming removed 5 bases from V and 4 bases from J; junction bases left unmatched: 13. This CDR3 region has 16 residues. Germline V gene sequence: CDR1 SGHAT, CDR2 FQNNGV. Written as DNA, the CDR3 is TGTGCCAGCAGCCCTTCGCGGACAGGAAAGGGCACTGAAGCTTTCTTT. Amino acids: CASSPSRTGKGTEAFF.

The gene calls are TRBV10-3 and TRBJ2-1; perhaps TRBD2 as D (5 bases). The CDR3 contains 16 residues. Deletions cut 2 bases from V and 4 bases from J, with 15 bases between. CDR1 is ENHRY and CDR2 is SYGVKD in the germline V gene. The CDR3 DNA reads TGTGCCATCAGTGAGACCGGCCAGCGGACTTACAATGAGCAGTTCTTC. Residues: CAISETGQRTYNEQFF.

The gene calls are TRBV18 and TRBJ2-3; 9 nucleotides align to TRBD1. There are 17 residues in the CDR3. Germline V gene data show CDR1 as KGHSH and CDR2 as LQKENI. The J segment lost 3 bases and the V segment lost 3 bases, leaving 10 bases of the junction unmatched. The CDR3 DNA reads as TGTGCCAGCTCACCCGTACAGGGGGCGACGGTAACAGATACGCAGTATTTT. It specifies CASSPVQGATVTDTQYF.

CDR3 residues: CASSLGPRDYGYTF. In nucleotides, the CDR3 is TGTGCCAGCAGCCTCGGGCCGAGGGACTATGGCTACACCTTC. The V call is TRBV6-1, the J call TRBJ1-2; D remains ambiguous. Germline loops: CDR1 MNHNS, CDR2 SASEGT. The CDR3 totals 14 residues. V lost 6 bases to trimming and J lost 3 bases, with 14 bases between them.

The DNA of the CDR3 is TGTGCCAGCAGATTTGGACAGAATGAAGCTTTCTTT. Residues: CASRFGQNEAFF. The gene calls are TRBV6-6 and TRBJ1-1; the D gene is possibly TRBD1 (6 bases). The CDR3 covers 12 residues. Germline CDR1 reads MNHNY; CDR2 reads SVGAGI (reference sequence). Trimming pared 6 bases from V and 7 bases from J, leaving 12 bases between.

The rearrangement uses TRBV9 and TRBJ1-2; D not resolved. V lost 3 bases and J lost 0, with 9 bases in between. CDR1 and CDR2 (germline): SGDLS, YYNGEE. CDR3 length: 14 amino acids. CDR3 protein: CASSDPGANYGYTF. The DNA of the CDR3 is TGTGCCAGCAGCGATCCGGGTGCTAACTATGGCTACACCTTC.

V is TRBV2 and J is TRBJ2-7, with 9 positions matching TRBD2. Germline V gene sequence: CDR1 SNHLY, CDR2 FYNNEI. Losses at the gene ends were 11 bases for V and 0 bases for J; bases not matched to a gene: 8. The CDR3 has 14 amino acids. The CDR3, as DNA: TGTGCCGGAAAGACTAGCGGAAGCTCCTACGAGCAGTACTTC. Protein product: CAGKTSGSSYEQYF. The full variable domain, rest sourced from reference TRBV2 and TRBJ2-7, is EPEVTQTPSHQVTQMGQEVILRCVPISNHLYFYWYRQILGQKVEFLVSFYNNEISEKSEIFDDQFSVERPDGSNFTLKIRSTKLEDSAMYFCAGKTSGSSYEQYFGPGTRLTVT.

This clone was counted a few times. This chain connects TRBV9 to TRBJ1-2, with TRBD1 identical over 7 bases. Germline V gene data show CDR1 as SGDLS and CDR2 as YYNGEE. The J segment lost 3 bases and the V segment lost 0 bases, leaving 2 bases of the junction unmatched. The CDR3 is 14 amino acids. CDR3 coding DNA: TGTGCCAGCAGCGTAGGGGACAGTCACTATGGCTACACCTTC. Its translation: CASSVGDSHYGYTF.

V usage is TRBV13 and J usage is TRBJ1-2, with D tentatively TRBD1 (5 bases). The CDR3 sequence is 13 residues long. V dropped 3 bases and J dropped 7 bases, with 12 bases sitting between them. In germline, CDR1 is PRHDT, CDR2 FYEKMQ (reference sequence). The CDR3 DNA reads as TGTGCCAGCAGCTTCACGGGGGGGGGTGGCTACACCTTC. It translates to CASSFTGGGGYTF.

This rearrangement joins TRBV5-4 to TRBJ2-1, with 12 bases aligning to TRBD2. The germline CDR1 and CDR2 sequences are SGHNT and YYREEE (reference sequence). J gave up 4 bases and V 7 bases, and 21 bases lay outside the gene matches. The CDR3 length is 20 residues. The CDR3 DNA reads as TGTGCCAGCTCGCAAAGGCTGACTAGCGGGAGCTTGGGGGTTTACAATGAGCAGTTCTTC. Its translation is CASSQRLTSGSLGVYNEQFF.

The genes are TRBV9 and TRBJ2-7, with 7 nucleotides matching TRBD1. This CDR3 has 14 residues. Germline CDR1 and CDR2: SGDLS and YYNGEE. V lost 3 bases to trimming and J lost 4 bases; unmatched junction nucleotides: 7. The CDR3 nucleotides read TGTGCCAGCAGCGCAGACCTGACAGGGTACGAGCAGTACTTC. Protein product: CASSADLTGYEQYF.